This T cell receptor beta chain was retrieved from a study of blood T cells in healthy people across ages. The CDR3 length is 14 residues. Per the germline V gene, CDR1 is SEHNR and CDR2 is FQNEAQ (reference sequence). V shed 5 bases, J shed 3 bases, and the junction held 4 bases outside the gene matches. Study-wide points: Unknown CMV status may confound age-related changes in expanded clones. Comparison with aged donors showed that long-lived donors had more naive CD4+ cells and higher diversity. Observed TCR beta diversity per million T cells went down as age went up. This fall followed a roughly linear course with age.

A J-beta primer mix and a sample-barcoded 5' primer were used in a second PCR of roughly 7 to 12 cycles. MiXCR was run by TCRdb on the 5' RACE reads, yielding one entry per CDR3 protein. The sample consists of approximately 800,000 distinct CDR3 sequences, 58% of them appearing once. In regard to this clonotype: Its antigen is not identified.

The chain has TRBV7-9 and TRBJ1-2; 9 bases agree with TRBD1. Material for sequencing was blood. The clonotype comes from a man aged 25 to 40 in good health. The CDR3 region is CASSGTGLDYGYTF. The CDR3 bases are TGTGCCAGCAGCGGGACAGGGTTGGACTATGGCTACACCTTC.